This passage covers 16 T cell receptor beta chains from one sample sequenced in a study of T cell repertoires in cytomegalovirus infection. Their antigens remain unidentified. TCRdb used MiXCR to reprocess the reads, holding one entry per CDR3 protein. The sample carries 700,000 to 950,000 distinct CDR3 sequences, approximately 32% recorded once. Sequenced here: cultured CD8+ T cells from PBMCs, sampled from culture after CMV antigen stimulation. These receptor sequences come from a human donor in good health (CMV status not recorded). Some clones in this sample may be carry-over from other donors' samples.

With respect to this clonotype: A much larger clone is a single base away; this may be a read error. The chain couples TRBV7-2 to TRBJ1-2, with D perhaps matching TRBD1 (6 bases). The germline V gene encodes CDR1 SGHTA and CDR2 FQGNSA. The V end was cut by 2 bases, the J end by 0 bases, with 16 bases between. The CDR3 runs to 17 residues. The CDR3 DNA reads TGTGCCAGCAGCTTATCCGGGACAACTTATACTAACTATGGCTACACCTTC. This codes for CASSLSGTTYTNYGYTF.

The rearrangement links TRBV27 to TRBJ2-7, with 9 bases matching TRBD2. The V gene end was trimmed by 3 bases and the J gene end by 2 bases; junction bases not matched to a gene: 5. Germline CDR1 MNHEY, CDR2 SMNVEV (reference sequence). This CDR3 contains 15 residues. The CDR3 DNA sequence: TGTGCCAGCAGTTTGAGGGGCGGGGGGGCCTACGAGCAGTACGTC. Its protein product is CASSLRGGGAYEQYV.

The chain uses TRBV2 and TRBJ1-5; D gene unclear. CDR1 and CDR2 from the germline V gene are SNHLY and FYNNEI. The CDR3 spans 13 residues. With 6 bases removed from V and 2 bases from J, the gap between germline ends came to 8 bases. CDR3 in amino acids: CASRTRGNQPQHF. CDR3 coding DNA: TGTGCCAGCAGGACAAGGGGCAATCAGCCCCAGCATTTT.

This clonotype has just one count. At one end the junction does not follow the germline gene, possibly because of a read error. The chain is built from TRBV9 and TRBJ2-1, with 10 bases aligning to TRBD1. Per germline, CDR1 SGDLS and CDR2 YYNGEE. This CDR3 contains 14 residues. CDR3 sequence reads: CASSSPGTGDEQIF. The CDR3 bases are TGTGCCAGCAGCTCCCCCGGGACAGGGGATGAGCAGATCTTC.

This chain joins TRBV7-6 and TRBJ2-5, with D possibly TRBD1 on 6 matching bases. The CDR3 consists of 15 residues. CDR1 and CDR2 from the germline V gene are SGHVS and FNYEAQ. The ends were cut back, 1 base at V and 5 bases at J, with 14 bases in the middle. CDR3 amino acids: CASSLDWGQGETQYF. The CDR3 bases are TGTGCCAGCAGCTTAGATTGGGGCCAGGGGGAGACCCAGTACTTC.

A remark on this clonotype: A much larger clone lies a single base off, so this may be a read error. The chain joins TRBV5-4 to TRBJ1-6; TRBD1 is a possible D gene (6 bases). Germline CDR1 reads SGHNT; CDR2 reads YYREEE (reference sequence). The CDR3 contains 14 residues. CDR3 region: CASSLGGLDSPIHF. The CDR3 DNA sequence: TGTGCCAGCAGCCTCGGGGGGCTTGATTCACCCATCCACTTT.

This chain links TRBV7-9 with TRBJ2-5, with unresolved D. From germline, CDR1 is SEHNR and CDR2 FQNEAQ (reference sequence). Trimming pared 0 bases from V and 0 bases from J, leaving 5 bases between. This CDR3 comprises 14 residues. The CDR3 sequence is CASSLASYQETQYF. CDR3 coding DNA: TGTGCCAGCAGCTTAGCCAGTTACCAAGAGACCCAGTACTTC.

V is TRBV20-1 and J is TRBJ2-5; 7 bases map to TRBD1. Germline V lookup: CDR1 DFQATT, CDR2 SNEGSKA (reference sequence). V lost 4 bases to trimming and J lost 4 bases; unmatched junction nucleotides: 12. CDR3 length: 15 amino acids. For the CDR3, the DNA is TGCAGTGCTATAGGGGCGGAACAGGGGTTAGAGACCCAGTACTTC. Translating gives CSAIGAEQGLETQYF.

The chain links TRBV7-4 to TRBJ2-1; 10 bases match TRBD1. The ends lost 1 base at V and 10 bases at J; junction bases unmatched: 7. CDR1 is SGHVT and CDR2 is SQSDAQ in the germline V gene. The CDR3 sequence is 15 residues long. CDR3 amino acids: CASSLVGQGPAEQFF. The CDR3 DNA follows: TGTGCCAGCAGCTTAGTGGGACAGGGGCCCGCAGAGCAGTTCTTC.

The chain couples TRBV7-9 to TRBJ2-4; the D call may be TRBD1 or TRBD2 (5 bases each). Trimming stripped 4 bases from V and 5 bases from J, with 12 bases between. CDR3 length: 14 amino acids. Looked up from germline, CDR1 is SEHNR and CDR2 is FQNEAQ (reference sequence). This CDR3 is CASSSWDGENIQYF. DNA of the CDR3: TGTGCCAGCAGCTCCTGGGACGGCGAAAACATTCAGTACTTC. The full variable domain, its missing parts supplied by reference TRBV7-9 and TRBJ2-4, is DTGVSQNPRHKITKRGQNVTFRCDPISEHNRLYWYRQTLGQGPEFLTYFQNEAQLEKSRLLSDRFSAERPKGSFSTLEIQRTEQGDSAMYLCASSSWDGENIQYFGAGTRLSVL.

This clonotype was observed a handful of times. The genes are TRBV27 and TRBJ2-5; D call uncertain. Germline V CDR1 and CDR2: MNHEY, SMNVEV (reference sequence). There are 14 residues in the CDR3. Trimming removed 4 bases at V and 2 bases at J, with 11 bases between. The CDR3: CASSSGFWQETQYF. CDR3 DNA: TGTGCCAGCAGTTCCGGGTTTTGGCAAGAGACCCAGTACTTC.

This clonotype was recorded a few times. The chain carries TRBV27 and TRBJ2-1, with D tentatively TRBD1 or TRBD2 (5 bases each). Germline loops: CDR1 MNHEY, CDR2 SMNVEV (reference sequence). Trimming shortened V by 2 bases and J by 9 bases, and 8 bases separated the two germline ends. This CDR3 is built from 12 residues. CDR3 in DNA: TGTGCCAGCAGTTTAATGAGGGGTGAGCAGTTCTTC. Protein sequence: CASSLMRGEQFF.

This clonotype was found a few times. V usage is TRBV5-6 and J usage is TRBJ1-4; perhaps TRBD1 as D (5 bases). This CDR3 has 16 amino acids. The V end was cut by 3 bases, the J end by 5 bases, with 17 bases between. The germline V gene encodes CDR1 SGHDT and CDR2 YYEEEE. CDR3 DNA sequence: TGTGCCAGCAGCTCCTTGACAGCCAGCGTGAATGAAAAACTGTTTTTT. This translates into CASSSLTASVNEKLFF.

This chain links TRBV4-2 with TRBJ1-4; unclear D gene. Trimming pared 0 bases from V and 7 bases from J, leaving 12 bases between. Germline V lookup: CDR1 LGHNA, CDR2 YNFKEQ. The CDR3 loop spans 15 amino acids. CDR3 DNA: TGTGCCAGCAGCCAAGAGGAAGGGAACAGTGAAAAACTGTTTTTT. This codes for CASSQEEGNSEKLFF.

This clonotype has only a few counts. The V and J genes are TRBV7-8 and TRBJ2-3; D may correspond to TRBD1 or TRBD2 (5 bases each). The germline V and J ends were trimmed by 5 bases and 4 bases, with 10 bases remaining between them. Germline V gene lookup returns CDR1 SGHVS and CDR2 FQNEAQ. This CDR3 is built from 13 residues. The CDR3 bases are TGTGCCAGCAGCCACAGGAGGTCAGATACGCAGTATTTT. Protein product: CASSHRRSDTQYF.

CDR3 sequence (DNA): TGCGCCAGCAGCCCCAAGGCGACAGGTCCCAGGGGCTACACCTTC. It yields the protein CASSPKATGPRGYTF. The V and J genes are TRBV4-1 and TRBJ1-2; TRBD1 is a possible D gene (6 bases). This CDR3 is 15 amino acids long. Germline V CDR1 and CDR2: MGHRA, YSYEKL. Trimming took off 4 bases at V and 8 bases at J, with 20 bases between the two ends.